This T cell receptor beta chain derives from a study of cytomegalovirus exposure and HLA in healthy donors. Across the whole study: A subsequent analysis stated that the 120 or so validation repertoires were run on the same platform as the 600 to 750 first-cohort repertoires. General observations from the study: Researchers counted around 150 TCR beta chains as cytomegalovirus-associated. Reports credit the classifier with highly specific, highly sensitive diagnosis of cytomegalovirus status.

The repertoire was sequenced with immunoSEQ multiplex PCR; TCRdb's copy has only in-frame clones and lacks some. Of some 220,000 clones listed, around nine tenths were seen once; the top ten hold 1.1%. V lost 4 bases, J lost 9 bases, and 7 bases stayed unmatched. This CDR3 spans 15 amino acids. From germline, CDR1 is SEHNR and CDR2 FQNEAQ (reference sequence). As for this clone: Antigen specificity is unknown.

The sequence came from a woman aged 18-29 years in good health and CMV-seronegative. Sequenced material: PBMCs. The rearrangement links TRBV7-9 to TRBJ2-1, with TRBD2 matching 12 bases. CDR3 DNA: TGTGCCAGCAGCTACCTAGCGGGAGGGGGTGGTGAGCAGTTCTTC. It yields the protein CASSYLAGGGGEQFF.